This TCR beta chain was observed in a study of CD8+CD57+ T cells in acquired aplastic anemia. Looking at the study overall: Sorted CD4+ and CD8+ cells gave a mean 3.2 ug DNA, range 0.2 to 27.4 ug.

Concerning this clonotype itself: Its antigen is still unknown.

This CDR3 spans 16 amino acids. Between the trimmed V and J ends, which lost 7 bases and 3 bases, there was a span of 18 bases. Germline V CDR1 and CDR2: SNHLY, FYNNEI. TCR beta VDJ and CDR3 profiling used genomic DNA as template. TCRdb used MiXCR to reprocess the reads, holding one entry per CDR3 protein. The sample lists under 350,000 distinct CDR3 sequences, around 60% occurring once. The study, taken as a whole, reports: Patients showed no significant difference from controls in CD8+ Simpson's diversity. Sharing between patients and controls was observed for 25 to 30 CD8+ CDR3 sequences.

The sample consisted of sorted CD4+, CD8+, or CD8+CD57+ T cells (not recorded which) from PBMCs. The sequence was collected from a human donor with severe aplastic anemia or a healthy control (not recorded which). The chain combines TRBV2 with TRBJ2-2, with D tentatively TRBD1 (5 bases). Here the CDR3 DNA reads TGTGCCAGCAACTCACAGTGGGTAGGGGACACCGGGGAGCTGTTTTTT. It codes for CASNSQWVGDTGELFF.